One and the same sample provided the 15 T cell receptor beta chains below, sequenced in a study of T cells in localized non-small cell lung cancer. Clones were read by immunoSEQ multiplex PCR, and TCRdb kept only the in-frame ones, dropping some. The sample carries tens of thousands of clones, roughly 90% recorded once. This specimen consisted of peripheral blood, obtained before any cancer treatment. The receptors were gathered from a female donor over 55 with stage I lung adenocarcinoma.

The V call is TRBV5-1, the J call TRBJ1-3, with a weak D call TRBD1 (5 bases). V dropped 4 bases and J dropped 8 bases, with 16 bases sitting between them. This CDR3 region has 14 residues. CDR1 SGHRS and CDR2 YFSETQ come from the germline V gene. The CDR3 coding sequence is TGCGCCAGCAGCGAGGGACGGTGGGGAGACACCATATATTTT. It codes for CASSEGRWGDTIYF.

The CDR3 region has the DNA TGTGCCAGCAGCTTGGGACTAGCGGGAGATACGCAGTATTTT. Translating it yields CASSLGLAGDTQYF. V is TRBV11-2 and J is TRBJ2-3; 12 bases are a match to TRBD2. V dropped 3 bases and J dropped 5; count of bases not matched to a gene: 0. The CDR3 sequence is 14 residues long. The germline V gene encodes CDR1 SGHAT and CDR2 FQNNGV.

In the case of this clone: One junction end disagrees with the germline gene, perhaps due to a read error. V gene TRBV10-3 combines with J gene TRBJ1-5; 7 bases align to TRBD1. Germline loops: CDR1 ENHRY, CDR2 SYGVKD. The CDR3 has 13 residues. The CDR3 loop is CAISAEKGQPQHF. The CDR3 DNA reads TGTGCCATCAGTGCCGAAAAGGGACAGCCGCAGCATTTT.

V and J are TRBV21-1 and TRBJ1-1; TRBD1 reflects the table's D call only, with no check against the DNA. TRBV21-1 represents a pseudogene. The CDR3 sequence is 16 residues long. CDR3 in DNA: TGTGCCAGCAGCACATTGCGGGGACAGGGTTTTACTGAAGCTTTCTTT. It is translated as CASSTLRGQGFTEAFF.

The chain joins TRBV2 to TRBJ2-6; no reliable D call. CDR3 length: 16 residues. The V end lost 1 base, the J end lost 5 bases, and 12 bases lay between the germline ends. From germline, CDR1 is SNHLY and CDR2 FYNNEI. The CDR3 here is CASSEGQGRRANVLTF. As DNA, the CDR3 is TGTGCCAGCAGTGAAGGTCAAGGGCGTAGGGCCAACGTCCTGACTTTC.

The V and J genes are TRBV19 and TRBJ2-4, with a weak D call TRBD2 (5 bases). Germline V lookup: CDR1 LNHDA, CDR2 SQIVND (reference sequence). CDR3 length equals 14 residues. Trimming took 6 bases from V and 3 from J, leaving 12 bases between them. The CDR3 nucleotides read TGTGCCAGTAGGAGCCCCGGGGACAAAAACATTCAGTACTTC. It translates to CASRSPGDKNIQYF.

This chain joins TRBV27 and TRBJ1-3; D unclear. The V gene's germline CDR1 is MNHEY and CDR2 SMNVEV (reference sequence). The CDR3 totals 14 residues. V dropped 2 bases and J dropped 0 bases, with 5 bases sitting between them. CDR3 sequence: CASSLRGSGNTIYF. The CDR3 coding sequence is TGTGCCAGCAGTTTACGGGGCTCTGGAAACACCATATATTTT.

A note on this clone: One end of the junction is discordant with germline, which a read error may explain. The chain is built from TRBV18 and TRBJ2-1, with D possibly being TRBD1 (7 bases). Germline loops: CDR1 KGHSH, CDR2 LQKENI. This CDR3 comprises 14 residues. The CDR3 DNA is TGTGCCAGCTCCCTTTTAGACAGGGAAGATTGGAGGGTCTTC. It translates to CASSLLDREDWRVF.

The chain links TRBV30 to TRBJ2-1; 7 positions agree with TRBD2. Looked up from germline, CDR1 is GTSNPN and CDR2 is SVGIG (reference sequence). V gave up 1 base and J gave up 8 bases; unmatched junction bases: 5. CDR3 length: 13 amino acids. This chain's CDR3 is CAWSGGSFDEQFF. CDR3 DNA sequence: TGTGCCTGGAGTGGCGGGAGTTTTGATGAGCAGTTCTTC.

This clone was recorded only once. The chain joins TRBV5-5 to TRBJ2-1, with D possibly being TRBD1 or TRBD2 (5 bases each). Trimming removed 2 bases at V and 12 bases at J, with 15 bases between. This CDR3 contains 13 residues. The germline CDR1 and CDR2 sequences are SGHKS and YYEKEE (reference sequence). The CDR3 bases are TGTGCCAGCAGCTTCGGGGCCGCGGAAGTGCAGTTCTTC. Its translation is CASSFGAAEVQFF.

The rearrangement joins TRBV6-1 to TRBJ2-1; D not resolved. This CDR3 is built from 13 residues. The germline V gene encodes CDR1 MNHNS and CDR2 SASEGT. Trimming left V 6 bases short and J 5 bases short, with 11 bases between. The CDR3 loop is CASSANFHNEQFF. The CDR3 bases are TGTGCCAGCAGCGCGAACTTTCACAATGAGCAGTTCTTC.

V and J are TRBV2 and TRBJ1-5; possible D gene TRBD1, 5 bases. Trimming removed 5 bases from V and 1 base from J, with 6 bases in between. CDR1 and CDR2 from the germline V gene are SNHLY and FYNNEI. The CDR3 has 13 amino acids. The CDR3: CASSRDSNQPQHF. CDR3 nucleotide sequence: TGTGCCAGCAGTCGGGACAGCAATCAGCCCCAGCATTTT.

This chain uses TRBV10-3 with TRBJ2-7; 11 bases are shared with TRBD2. The CDR3 runs to 15 residues. The ends lost 4 bases at V and 7 bases at J; junction bases unmatched: 9. Germline V gene lookup returns CDR1 ENHRY and CDR2 SYGVKD. CDR3 DNA: TGTGCCATCAGTGGGGTAGCGGGAGGGAAGGGGGAGCAGTACTTC. It is translated as CAISGVAGGKGEQYF.

The chain couples TRBV11-1 to TRBJ2-4, with D possibly being TRBD1 or TRBD2 (6 bases each). The CDR3 spans 17 residues. Germline V lookup: CDR1 SGHAT, CDR2 FQDESV (reference sequence). V lost 3 bases and J 3 bases, leaving 18 bases between the germline ends. CDR3 DNA: TGTGCCAGCAGCTTTTGGGCCTATGAGGGGGGCAAAAACATTCAGTACTTC. Translating gives CASSFWAYEGGKNIQYF. The variable domain in full, with the rest retrieved from reference TRBV11-1 and TRBJ2-4, is EAEVAQSPRYKITEKSQAVAFWCDPISGHATLYWYRQILGQGPELLVQFQDESVVDDSQLPKDRFSAERLKGVDSTLKIQPAELGDSAMYLCASSFWAYEGGKNIQYFGAGTRLSVL.

This clone was counted once. The chain carries TRBV9 and TRBJ2-1, with a tentative D call TRBD2 (6 bases). The CDR3 has 15 residues. The V end lost 0 bases, the J end lost 1 base, and 8 bases lay between the germline ends. CDR1 is SGDLS and CDR2 is YYNGEE in the germline V gene. CDR3 sequence: CASSVGGASYNEQFF. In DNA form, the CDR3 reads TGTGCCAGCAGCGTAGGCGGGGCTTCCTACAATGAGCAGTTCTTC.